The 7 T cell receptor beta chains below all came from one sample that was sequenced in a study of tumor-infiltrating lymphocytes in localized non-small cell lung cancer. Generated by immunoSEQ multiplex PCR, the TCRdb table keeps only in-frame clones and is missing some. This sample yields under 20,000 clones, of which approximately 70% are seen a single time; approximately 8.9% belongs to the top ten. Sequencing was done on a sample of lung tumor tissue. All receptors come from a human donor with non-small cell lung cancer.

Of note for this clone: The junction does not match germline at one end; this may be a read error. As DNA, the CDR3 is TGTGCCAGCAGTCCCGGGACAGGGAGAGATTCACCCCTCCACTTT. Amino acid sequence: CASSPGTGRDSPLHF. This chain connects TRBV10-3 to TRBJ1-6; 9 bases are a match to TRBD1. CDR3 size: 15 residues. Germline assignment: CDR1 ENHRY and CDR2 SYGVKD.

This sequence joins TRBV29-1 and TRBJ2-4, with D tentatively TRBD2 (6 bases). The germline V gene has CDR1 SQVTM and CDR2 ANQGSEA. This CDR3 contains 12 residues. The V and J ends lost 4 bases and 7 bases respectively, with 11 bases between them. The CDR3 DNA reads TGCAGCGTTGTGGGGGGACGGAACATTCAGTACTTC. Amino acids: CSVVGGRNIQYF.

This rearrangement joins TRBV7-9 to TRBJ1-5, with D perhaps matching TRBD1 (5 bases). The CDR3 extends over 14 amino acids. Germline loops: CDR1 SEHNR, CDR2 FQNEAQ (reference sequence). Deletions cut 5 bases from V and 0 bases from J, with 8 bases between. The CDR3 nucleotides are TGTGCCAGCAGCGCGGGGGGTAGCAATCAGCCCCAGCATTTT. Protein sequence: CASSAGGSNQPQHF.

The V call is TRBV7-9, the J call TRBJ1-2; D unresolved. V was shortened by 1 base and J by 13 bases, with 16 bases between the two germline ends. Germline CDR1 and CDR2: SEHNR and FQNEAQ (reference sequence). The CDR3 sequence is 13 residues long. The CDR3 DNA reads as TGTGCCAGCAGCTTAGAGGGTGGTGGGGAGCGCACCTTC. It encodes CASSLEGGGERTF.

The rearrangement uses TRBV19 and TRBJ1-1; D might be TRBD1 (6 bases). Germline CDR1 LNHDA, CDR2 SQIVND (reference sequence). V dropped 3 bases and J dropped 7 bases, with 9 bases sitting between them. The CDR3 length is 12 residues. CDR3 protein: CASSMRGHEAFF. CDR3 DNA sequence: TGTGCCAGTAGTATGCGGGGGCATGAAGCTTTCTTT.

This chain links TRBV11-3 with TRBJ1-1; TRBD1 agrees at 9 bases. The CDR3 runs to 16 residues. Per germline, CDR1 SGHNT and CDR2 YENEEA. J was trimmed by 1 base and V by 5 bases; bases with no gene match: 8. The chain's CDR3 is CASSPGQGTGNTEAFF. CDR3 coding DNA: TGTGCCAGCAGCCCCGGACAGGGGACGGGGAACACTGAAGCTTTCTTT.

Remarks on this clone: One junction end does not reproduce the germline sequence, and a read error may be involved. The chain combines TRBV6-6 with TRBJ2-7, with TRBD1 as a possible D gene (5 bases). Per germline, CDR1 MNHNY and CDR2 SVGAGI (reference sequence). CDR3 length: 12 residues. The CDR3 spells CASSTRMVVQDF. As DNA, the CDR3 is TGTGCCAGCAGTACGAGGATGGTAGTACAGGACTTC.